Each of the 32 T cell receptor beta chains below was sequenced from the same sample in a study of Tregs in tolerant kidney transplant recipients (dated 2019 in TCRdb). The time point label on this specimen signifies: blood sample drawn before combined kidney and bone marrow transplant. Libraries came from the immunoSEQ multiplex PCR assay. This immuneACCESS table, as held by TCRdb, lists in-frame sequences with V and J called but not all clones. Of the missing ones, under half trace to an unresolved V gene in checked studies; the others have no known cause. The sample table records 69,000 or so clones; less than 90% of these occur just once. The ten largest clones represent about 0.36% of the sample. This specimen consisted of CD4+ T cells from blood, obtained before the transplant. These TCRs come from a human donor who received a combined kidney and bone marrow transplant.

The chain has TRBV5-1 and TRBJ2-2, with 7 bases that match TRBD2. There are 17 residues in the CDR3. Per the germline V gene, CDR1 is SGHRS and CDR2 is YFSETQ. Unmatched junction bases numbered 13, after V lost 5 bases and J lost 3 bases. DNA of the CDR3: TGCGCCAGCAGGGCTCTGAAGGGAGGGTTGGACACCGGGGAGCTGTTTTTT. Encoded protein: CASRALKGGLDTGELFF.

The chain links TRBV27 to TRBJ2-7, with 9 nucleotides matching TRBD1. The J segment lost 6 bases and the V segment lost 1 base, leaving 13 bases of the junction unmatched. The CDR3 has 17 residues. CDR1 is MNHEY, CDR2 SMNVEV, per germline (reference sequence). The DNA for the CDR3 is TGTGCCAGCAGTTTATTCGAGGGGAGGACAGGGGCATCCGAGCAGTACTTC. Amino acids: CASSLFEGRTGASEQYF.

V gene TRBV7-2 combines with J gene TRBJ2-6; no clear D gene. The germline V and J ends were trimmed by 2 bases and 1 base, with 6 bases remaining between them. The CDR3 is 15 residues long. CDR1 SGHTA and CDR2 FQGNSA come from the germline V gene. The DNA of the CDR3 is TGTGCCAGCAGCTTACGCCAGTCTGGGGCCAACGTCCTGACTTTC. Amino acids: CASSLRQSGANVLTF. Filled out from reference TRBV7-2 and TRBJ2-6, the complete variable domain reads GAGVSQSPSNKVTEKGKDVELRCDPISGHTALYWYRQSLGQGLEFLIYFQGNSAPDKSGLPSDRFSAERTGGSVSTLTIQRTQQEDSAVYLCASSLRQSGANVLTFGAGSRLTVL.

This clone was observed a single time. The J gene is TRBJ2-2, the V gene TRBV7-9; 9 nucleotides match TRBD1. CDR1 is SEHNR, CDR2 FQNEAQ, per germline (reference sequence). With 1 base clipped from V and 6 bases from J, the junction kept 12 bases outside the gene matches. The CDR3 loop spans 18 amino acids. CDR3 protein: CASSLVFGGTGFPGELFF. Here the CDR3 DNA reads TGTGCCAGCAGCTTAGTTTTTGGCGGGACAGGGTTTCCCGGGGAGCTGTTTTTT.

This chain connects TRBV28 to TRBJ2-1, with 9 bases identical to TRBD1. This CDR3 has 15 residues. Germline V gene data show CDR1 as MDHEN and CDR2 as SYDVKM. V gave up 3 bases and J gave up 7 bases; unmatched junction bases: 7. The CDR3 sequence: CASSLNTGGGNEQFF. The CDR3 DNA reads TGTGCCAGCAGTTTGAATACAGGGGGCGGTAATGAGCAGTTCTTC.

J is TRBJ1-5 and V is TRBV18; D is unresolved. Trimming removed 2 bases at V and 1 base at J, with 9 bases between. The CDR3 contains 15 residues. Germline CDR1 and CDR2: KGHSH and LQKENI. The CDR3 protein is CASSPNGVSNQPQHF. For the CDR3, the DNA is TGTGCCAGCTCACCAAACGGTGTGAGCAATCAGCCCCAGCATTTT.

The genes are TRBV10-3 and TRBJ1-4, with unresolved D. CDR1 ENHRY and CDR2 SYGVKD come from the germline V gene. The CDR3 is 14 amino acids. Trimming removed 1 base at V and 0 bases at J, with 3 bases between. This chain's CDR3 is CAISEFATNEKLFF. In DNA, the CDR3 is TGTGCCATCAGTGAGTTCGCAACTAATGAAAAACTGTTTTTT.

V usage is TRBV4-1 and J usage is TRBJ1-1; 10 bases line up with TRBD1. This CDR3 is 20 amino acids long. Unmatched junction bases numbered 15, after V lost 1 base and J lost 1 base. Germline values: CDR1 MGHRA, CDR2 YSYEKL. The CDR3 region has the DNA TGCGCCAGCAGCCAAGGGTTCCTTCGGACAGGGGGTAGAAGGAACACTGAAGCTTTCTTT. As protein: CASSQGFLRTGGRRNTEAFF.

The CDR3 bases are TGTGCCAGCAGTTTAAACAGGGGGCTTGAGAAGCAGTACTTC. This gives the protein CASSLNRGLEKQYF. V and J are TRBV28 and TRBJ2-7; 9 nucleotides line up with TRBD1. Germline assignment: CDR1 MDHEN and CDR2 SYDVKM. V lost 2 bases and J lost 8; bases outside the gene matches: 7. The CDR3 loop spans 14 amino acids.

This chain links TRBV7-2 with TRBJ1-5; D not resolved. Trimming left V 3 bases short and J 2 bases short, with 5 bases between. Germline CDR1 is SGHTA and CDR2 is FQGNSA. The CDR3 runs 13 residues. CDR3 protein: CASSFPGNQPQHF. CDR3 DNA: TGTGCCAGCAGCTTCCCAGGCAATCAGCCCCAGCATTTT. The full variable domain, rest sourced from reference TRBV7-2 and TRBJ1-5, is GAGVSQSPSNKVTEKGKDVELRCDPISGHTALYWYRQSLGQGLEFLIYFQGNSAPDKSGLPSDRFSAERTGGSVSTLTIQRTQQEDSAVYLCASSFPGNQPQHFGDGTRLSIL.

This clone was seen a single time. CDR3 DNA sequence: TGTGCCAGCAGCCAAGAAGTGGGAGGGGCTGGCTACACCTTC. This translates into CASSQEVGGAGYTF. The chain links TRBV4-2 to TRBJ1-2, with D perhaps matching TRBD1 (5 bases). Between the trimmed V and J ends, which lost 0 bases and 7 bases, there was a span of 12 bases. The CDR3 has 14 residues. Per germline, CDR1 LGHNA and CDR2 YNFKEQ.

The genes are TRBV5-4 and TRBJ2-5; 15 bases line up with TRBD2. CDR1 is SGHNT, CDR2 YYREEE, per germline (reference sequence). Unmatched junction bases numbered 7, after V lost 2 bases and J lost 5 bases. This CDR3 is built from 17 residues. CDR3 nucleotides: TGTGCCAGCAGCTTAAGGACTAGCGGGAGGGCGATCGAGACCCAGTACTTC. Residues: CASSLRTSGRAIETQYF. Complete variable domain (other parts from reference TRBV5-4 and TRBJ2-5): ETGVTQSPTHLIKTRGQQVTLRCSSQSGHNTVSWYQQALGQGPQFIFQYYREEENGRGNFPPRFSGLQFPNYSSELNVNALELDDSALYLCASSLRTSGRAIETQYFGPGTRLLVL.

The rearrangement uses TRBV7-9 and TRBJ1-3; D unclear. The CDR3 has 15 amino acids. CDR1 is SEHNR, CDR2 FQNEAQ, per germline (reference sequence). V was cut by 5 bases and J by 0 bases, with 11 bases left in between. The DNA of the CDR3 is TGTGCCAGCAGCGAAACTTTATACTCTGGAAACACCATATATTTT. It codes for CASSETLYSGNTIYF.

The chain links TRBV5-6 to TRBJ2-7; the D gene is possibly TRBD1 (5 bases). V was pared by 4 bases and J by 3 bases, with 11 bases between. Germline loops: CDR1 SGHDT, CDR2 YYEEEE. The CDR3 runs 13 residues. CDR3 nucleotide sequence: TGTGCCAGCAGCCCGGTTAGGGGCTACGAGCAGTACTTC. Its translation is CASSPVRGYEQYF.

The chain couples TRBV2 to TRBJ2-7, with 9 bases lining up with TRBD1. V shed 4 bases, J shed 0 bases, and the junction held 4 bases outside the gene matches. The CDR3 loop spans 15 amino acids. The V gene's germline CDR1 is SNHLY and CDR2 FYNNEI. CDR3 amino acids: CASSGGQGSSYEQYF. The CDR3 DNA reads TGTGCCAGCAGTGGAGGACAGGGGAGCTCCTACGAGCAGTACTTC.

The chain recombines TRBV19 with TRBJ2-2; D is ambiguous. V shed 7 bases and J shed 6 bases, with 9 bases lying between them. The CDR3 contains 12 residues. Per the germline V gene, CDR1 is LNHDA and CDR2 is SQIVND (reference sequence). CDR3 sequence: CASISVPGELFF. CDR3 DNA sequence: TGTGCCAGTATTTCCGTCCCCGGGGAGCTGTTTTTT.

The V call is TRBV30, the J call TRBJ1-1; D might be TRBD1 (5 bases). Germline V gene sequence: CDR1 GTSNPN, CDR2 SVGIG (reference sequence). Trimming took off 1 base at V and 1 base at J, with 7 bases between the two ends. The CDR3 spans 13 residues. CDR3 in amino acids: CAWSAGPNTEAFF. The CDR3 region has the DNA TGTGCCTGGAGTGCAGGGCCGAACACTGAAGCTTTCTTT.

The chain joins TRBV27 to TRBJ2-7; TRBD2 matches 9 bases. Germline CDR1 reads MNHEY; CDR2 reads SMNVEV (reference sequence). V was clipped by 4 bases and J by 4 bases; unmatched bases: 5. The length of the CDR3 is 14 residues. The CDR3 sequence is CASSSREGSYEQYF. CDR3 nucleotide sequence: TGTGCCAGCAGTTCGCGGGAGGGCTCTTACGAGCAGTACTTC.

This sequence joins TRBV2 and TRBJ1-2; a weak D match, TRBD1 (5 bases). The CDR3 is 13 residues long. Trimming cost V 5 bases and J 4 bases, with 11 bases left between them. Germline lookup yields CDR1 SNHLY and CDR2 FYNNEI. The CDR3 DNA follows: TGTGCCAGCAGTCGGACACCCCTCTATGGCTACACCTTC. The encoded protein is CASSRTPLYGYTF.

The chain has TRBV29-1 and TRBJ1-1; TRBD1 matches 9 bases. The CDR3 runs to 14 residues. Germline loops: CDR1 SQVTM, CDR2 ANQGSEA. The V and J ends lost 6 bases and 2 bases, in that order; junction bases with no gene match: 7. This chain's CDR3 is CSVTNRGRNTEAFF. For the CDR3, the DNA is TGCAGCGTCACGAACAGGGGGCGAAACACTGAAGCTTTCTTT.

This chain connects TRBV1 to TRBJ2-2; TRBD2, the table's D call, lacks a check against the DNA. TRBV1 is deemed a pseudogene. The CDR3 is made up of 19 amino acids. The CDR3 protein is CTSSQGLAGVGPSTGELFF. DNA of the CDR3: TGCACCAGCAGCCAGGGACTAGCGGGAGTAGGGCCGAGCACCGGGGAGCTGTTTTTT.

This clone was seen more than once but under ten times. V usage is TRBV4-2 and J usage is TRBJ1-1, with D perhaps TRBD1 (6 bases). Trimming removed 2 bases at V and 0 bases at J, with 16 bases between. CDR3 length: 17 residues. Germline values: CDR1 LGHNA, CDR2 YNFKEQ. The CDR3 sequence is CASSQRSGGQMNTEAFF. The CDR3 DNA is TGTGCCAGCAGCCAACGATCAGGAGGACAGATGAACACTGAAGCTTTCTTT.

The V and J genes are TRBV5-5 and TRBJ2-1; 9 bases are shared with TRBD2. The CDR3 is made up of 14 amino acids. V was clipped by 5 bases and J by 8 bases; unmatched bases: 8. In germline, CDR1 is SGHKS, CDR2 YYEKEE (reference sequence). DNA of the CDR3: TGTGCCAGCAGGGGCGGCGGGAGGGCCTATGAGCAGTTCTTC. The encoded protein is CASRGGGRAYEQFF.

The CDR3 is CASSTLDRGVGNTIYF. CDR3 in DNA: TGTGCCAGCAGTACCCTCGACAGGGGCGTTGGAAACACCATATATTTT. The gene calls are TRBV28 and TRBJ1-3; TRBD1 matches 8 bases. Trimming took 5 bases from V and 3 from J; bases not matched to a gene: 9. Germline CDR1 and CDR2: MDHEN and SYDVKM. This CDR3 region has 16 residues. The variable domain in full, with the rest retrieved from reference TRBV28 and TRBJ1-3, is DVKVTQSSRYLVKRTGEKVFLECVQDMDHENMFWYRQDPGLGLRLIYFSYDVKMKEKGDIPEGYSVSREKKERFSLILESASTNQTSMYLCASSTLDRGVGNTIYFGEGSWLTVV.

The chain is built from TRBV15 and TRBJ1-4; D ambiguous. CDR1 is LNHNV and CDR2 is YYDKDF in the germline V gene (reference sequence). This CDR3 is 15 amino acids long. The V end was cut by 0 bases, the J end by 4 bases, with 9 bases between. Here the CDR3 DNA reads TGTGCCACCAGCAGAGAAGTACAGAATAATGAAAAACTGTTTTTT. The encoded protein is CATSREVQNNEKLFF.

V usage is TRBV6-5 and J usage is TRBJ1-4; perhaps TRBD1 as D (5 bases). Deletions cut 2 bases from V and 0 bases from J, with 10 bases between. Per germline, CDR1 MNHEY and CDR2 SVGAGI. The length of the CDR3 is 16 residues. CDR3 DNA sequence: TGTGCCAGCAGTTACAGGGGTCTAGCAACTAATGAAAAACTGTTTTTT. Translating it yields CASSYRGLATNEKLFF.

CDR3: CASSEDRGSSYEQYF. For the CDR3, the DNA is TGTGCCAGCAGTGAGGACAGGGGAAGCTCCTACGAGCAGTACTTC. The gene calls are TRBV6-1 and TRBJ2-7, with 9 bases identical to TRBD1. With 3 bases clipped from V and 0 bases from J, the junction kept 3 bases outside the gene matches. This CDR3 is built from 15 residues. Looked up from germline, CDR1 is MNHNS and CDR2 is SASEGT.

The genes are TRBV11-2 and TRBJ2-7, with unresolved D. V shed 0 bases and J shed 0 bases, with 6 bases lying between them. Germline V gene lookup returns CDR1 SGHAT and CDR2 FQNNGV. There are 14 residues in the CDR3. This CDR3 reads CASSLDTFSYEQYF. The CDR3 coding sequence is TGTGCCAGCAGCTTAGATACTTTCTCCTACGAGCAGTACTTC.

V usage is TRBV6-6 and J usage is TRBJ1-2; D gene unclear. Germline V CDR1 and CDR2: MNHNY, SVGAGI (reference sequence). Between the trimmed V and J ends, which lost 5 bases and 14 bases, there was a span of 24 bases. CDR3 length equals 14 residues. CDR3 loop: CASSAPSEPASVTF. For the CDR3, the DNA is TGTGCCAGCAGTGCGCCTAGCGAACCCGCCAGCGTTACCTTC.

The rearrangement links TRBV18 to TRBJ1-5; 7 nucleotides match TRBD1. The germline gives CDR1 KGHSH, CDR2 LQKENI. After removal of 3 bases from V and 0 bases from J, the junction contained 5 bases not matched to a gene. The CDR3 runs 16 residues. The CDR3 nucleotides read TGTGCCAGCTCACCGGGACAGCTCACTAGCAATCAGCCCCAGCATTTT. It translates to CASSPGQLTSNQPQHF.

This clone appeared once. J is TRBJ2-3 and V is TRBV5-1, with 8 bases that match TRBD2. The CDR3 totals 15 residues. Germline CDR1 reads SGHRS; CDR2 reads YFSETQ. V shed 5 bases, J shed 6 bases, and the junction held 11 bases outside the gene matches. This chain's CDR3 is CASRAGLGMVDTQYF. CDR3 in DNA: TGCGCCAGCAGGGCGGGACTAGGAATGGTGGATACGCAGTATTTT.

The CDR3 sequence: CAMRDSALGDTEAFF. The CDR3 DNA follows: TGTGCCATGCGGGACAGCGCTTTGGGGGACACTGAAGCTTTCTTT. The V gene is TRBV6-1, the J gene TRBJ1-1; 7 bases match TRBD1. V lost 10 bases to trimming and J lost 3 bases; unmatched junction nucleotides: 14. Germline values: CDR1 MNHNS, CDR2 SASEGT. The CDR3 totals 15 residues.